These 20 T cell receptor beta chains came from one sample sequenced in a study of OX40 agonist ivuxolimab in advanced cancers. Sequenced by immunoSEQ multiplex PCR; TCRdb stores in-frame clones only, minus some. The table records about 80,000 clones, around 93% of them present only once. Source: CD4+ or CD8+ T cells sorted from blood, taken in a trial of the OX40 agonist ivuxolimab. These receptors came from an adult with an advanced solid tumor such as melanoma, head and neck, liver or kidney cancer.

J is TRBJ2-7 and V is TRBV6-5; 7 positions agree with TRBD1. V shed 4 bases, J shed 0 bases, and the junction held 3 bases outside the gene matches. Germline V gene lookup returns CDR1 MNHEY and CDR2 SVGAGI. This CDR3 contains 14 residues. This CDR3 reads CASSWGTASYEQYF. DNA for the CDR3: TGTGCCAGCAGTTGGGGGACAGCCTCCTACGAGCAGTACTTC.

This chain joins TRBV6-6 and TRBJ1-4; D is unresolved. V was pared by 6 bases and J by 4 bases, with 12 bases between. Germline CDR1 MNHNY, CDR2 SVGAGI (reference sequence). The CDR3 runs 14 residues. The CDR3 here is CASRYNLGNEKLFF. As DNA, the CDR3 is TGTGCCAGCAGATACAACCTGGGTAATGAAAAACTGTTTTTT.

The V and J genes are TRBV7-9 and TRBJ2-7; D is possibly TRBD1 (6 bases). V dropped 1 base and J dropped 3 bases, with 10 bases sitting between them. CDR3 size: 14 residues. From germline, CDR1 is SEHNR and CDR2 FQNEAQ (reference sequence). CDR3 DNA sequence: TGTGCCAGCAGCTTAGACAGGGTTCTCTACGAGCAGTACTTC. Amino acids: CASSLDRVLYEQYF.

The rearrangement uses TRBV7-9 and TRBJ2-7; D gene ambiguous. Germline loops: CDR1 SEHNR, CDR2 FQNEAQ (reference sequence). This CDR3 is built from 15 residues. Trimming shortened V by 4 bases and J by 7 bases, and 20 bases separated the two germline ends. CDR3 region: CASSSSSRIPWEQYF. The CDR3 coding sequence is TGTGCCAGCAGCTCAAGTTCGCGGATCCCTTGGGAGCAGTACTTC.

The chain joins TRBV15 to TRBJ1-5, with a tentative D call TRBD1 (5 bases). V lost 0 bases and J 3 bases, leaving 12 bases between the germline ends. CDR3 size: 16 residues. Germline CDR1 LNHNV, CDR2 YYDKDF (reference sequence). This CDR3 reads CATSRDLGGINQPQHF. In DNA form, the CDR3 reads TGTGCCACCAGCAGAGATCTGGGGGGGATCAATCAGCCCCAGCATTTT.

V is TRBV10-2 and J is TRBJ1-5; the D gene is possibly TRBD1 (5 bases). The germline V and J ends were trimmed by 8 bases and 3 bases, with 20 bases remaining between them. The CDR3 has 16 residues. CDR1 WSHSY and CDR2 SAAADI come from the germline V gene. This chain's CDR3 is CASHPVGGRLNQPQHF. CDR3 bases: TGCGCCAGCCACCCGGTGGGGGGGAGGCTCAATCAGCCCCAGCATTTT.

The chain has TRBV7-9 and TRBJ1-1; tentatively, D is TRBD1 (5 bases). The germline CDR1 and CDR2 sequences are SEHNR and FQNEAQ (reference sequence). Trimming pared 5 bases from V and 7 bases from J, leaving 17 bases between. The CDR3 spans 14 residues. CDR3 residues: CASSPPGRLGEAFF. CDR3 sequence (DNA): TGTGCCAGCAGCCCTCCGGGACGGTTAGGTGAAGCTTTCTTT. The whole variable domain, filled in from reference TRBV7-9 and TRBJ1-1, reads DTGVSQNPRHKITKRGQNVTFRCDPISEHNRLYWYRQTLGQGPEFLTYFQNEAQLEKSRLLSDRFSAERPKGSFSTLEIQRTEQGDSAMYLCASSPPGRLGEAFFGQGTRLTVV.

The chain recombines TRBV7-6 with TRBJ1-4; D gene unclear. The length of the CDR3 is 16 residues. From germline, CDR1 is SGHVS and CDR2 FNYEAQ. The V gene lost 1 base and the J gene lost 4 bases, with 13 bases spanning the gap. Here the CDR3 DNA reads TGTGCCAGCAGCTTAGGGGTTTTCAGTCTTAATGAAAAACTGTTTTTT. Its translation is CASSLGVFSLNEKLFF.

The genes are TRBV6-8 and TRBJ2-7; tentative D call: TRBD2 (6 bases). Germline-derived CDR1 and CDR2 are MNHGY and SAAAGT. The CDR3 is 14 amino acids. Trimming pared 5 bases from V and 1 base from J, leaving 12 bases between. CDR3 sequence (DNA): TGTGCCAGCAGTGGAGGGACTTCATCCTACGAGCAGTACTTC. It is translated as CASSGGTSSYEQYF.

The chain combines TRBV27 with TRBJ1-5; 7 positions agree with TRBD1. Unmatched junction bases numbered 13, after V lost 8 bases and J lost 0 bases. This CDR3 is built from 17 residues. Germline lookup yields CDR1 MNHEY and CDR2 SMNVEV (reference sequence). The CDR3 nucleotides are TGTGCCAGCGCCGGGGCAGGGGGACCCCTTAGCAATCAGCCCCAGCATTTT. Translation gives CASAGAGGPLSNQPQHF.

The chain combines TRBV6-1 with TRBJ2-1, with TRBD1 matching over 8 bases. In germline, CDR1 is MNHNS, CDR2 SASEGT. CDR3 length: 14 residues. Trimming removed 0 bases from V and 7 bases from J; junction bases left unmatched: 2. CDR3 sequence (DNA): TGTGCCAGCAGTGAAGCTCGACAGGGGAATGAGCAGTTCTTC. Amino acids: CASSEARQGNEQFF.

V and J are TRBV7-2 and TRBJ1-5; no reliable D call. Germline assignment: CDR1 SGHTA and CDR2 FQGNSA. Trimming took off 1 base at V and 2 bases at J, with 9 bases between the two ends. CDR3 length equals 15 residues. CDR3 protein: CASSLVKNGNQPQHF. The CDR3 region has the DNA TGTGCCAGCAGCTTAGTCAAGAATGGCAATCAGCCCCAGCATTTT.

In this sample, this clone turned up once. The rearrangement uses TRBV13 and TRBJ2-5; D possibly corresponds to TRBD2 (6 bases). V shed 5 bases and J shed 2 bases, with 15 bases lying between them. Looked up from germline, CDR1 is PRHDT and CDR2 is FYEKMQ (reference sequence). The CDR3 totals 15 residues. CDR3 DNA: TGTGCCAGCAGCCCCACATGGGGGGTGCAAGAGACCCAGTACTTC. Translating gives CASSPTWGVQETQYF. Drawing the rest from reference TRBV13 and TRBJ2-5, the complete variable domain is AAGVIQSPRHLIKEKRETATLKCYPIPRHDTVYWYQQGPGQDPQFLISFYEKMQSDKGSIPDRFSAQQFSDYHSELNMSSLELGDSALYFCASSPTWGVQETQYFGPGTRLLVL.

J is TRBJ1-5 and V is TRBV27; D ambiguous. V shed 4 bases and J shed 2 bases, with 9 bases lying between them. Germline CDR1 and CDR2: MNHEY and SMNVEV (reference sequence). The CDR3 has 14 amino acids. This CDR3 is CASSSEGRNQPQHF. The CDR3 DNA reads TGTGCCAGCAGTTCGGAGGGTCGCAATCAGCCCCAGCATTTT.

The gene calls are TRBV19 and TRBJ2-2; TRBD1 agrees at 7 bases. The V segment lost 7 bases and the J segment 1 base; nucleotides outside the gene matches: 6. Germline V gives CDR1 LNHDA, CDR2 SQIVND (reference sequence). This CDR3 has 15 residues. DNA of the CDR3: TGTGCCAGTACCCAGGGGGTAGAGAACACCGGGGAGCTGTTTTTT. It translates to CASTQGVENTGELFF.

The J gene is TRBJ2-3, the V gene TRBV5-6; 8 nucleotides align to TRBD2. Unmatched junction bases numbered 7, after V lost 4 bases and J lost 3 bases. Germline values: CDR1 SGHDT, CDR2 YYEEEE. The CDR3 length is 15 residues. The CDR3 DNA follows: TGTGCCAGCAGCGCCGAGCGGGGGAGGACAGATACGCAGTATTTT. Translating gives CASSAERGRTDTQYF.

The chain joins TRBV11-2 to TRBJ1-5; no clear D gene. The CDR3 is 14 amino acids. V was shortened by 2 bases and J by 3 bases, with 8 bases between the two germline ends. Germline loops: CDR1 SGHAT, CDR2 FQNNGV. This chain's CDR3 is CASSLNRNNQPQHF. The CDR3 DNA reads as TGTGCCAGCAGCTTAAATCGGAACAATCAGCCCCAGCATTTT.

This chain joins TRBV19 and TRBJ2-2; 8 bases align to TRBD1. Per the germline V gene, CDR1 is LNHDA and CDR2 is SQIVND (reference sequence). The length of the CDR3 is 15 residues. After removal of 7 bases from V and 2 bases from J, the junction contained 6 bases not matched to a gene. The CDR3: CASMTGAINTGELFF. CDR3 in DNA: TGTGCCAGTATGACAGGGGCTATAAACACCGGGGAGCTGTTTTTT.

V gene TRBV27 combines with J gene TRBJ2-5; 12 bases align to TRBD2. This CDR3 is 14 amino acids long. From germline, CDR1 is MNHEY and CDR2 SMNVEV (reference sequence). J lost 11 bases, V lost 4 bases, and 8 bases had no gene match. In nucleotides, the CDR3 is TGTGCCAGCAGTTCGTGGACTAGCGGGGTGTGGCAGTACTTC. Translating gives CASSSWTSGVWQYF.

The rearrangement links TRBV5-1 to TRBJ1-4; D ambiguous. Per the germline V gene, CDR1 is SGHRS and CDR2 is YFSETQ. The CDR3 consists of 15 residues. The V end lost 0 bases, the J end lost 8 bases, and 14 bases lay between the germline ends. The CDR3: CASSLALGSGEKLFF. The CDR3, as DNA: TGCGCCAGCAGCTTGGCCCTAGGTTCTGGAGAAAAACTGTTTTTT.